Presented here are 2 T cell receptor beta chains from one specimen sequenced in a study of shared clonotypes between healthy human individuals. The repertoire was sequenced with immunoSEQ multiplex PCR; TCRdb's copy has only in-frame clones and lacks some. Counted here are hundreds of thousands of clones, 74% occurring once; the ten biggest clones make up 9% to 12%. The sample consisted of memory CD4+ T cells sorted from blood. As to subset: CD45RA-negative fraction. Receptors were obtained from a man aged 30 to 45 in good health.

Regarding this clone: Just one base apart from a much larger clone, this may be a read error. V is TRBV14 and J is TRBJ2-6, with 8 bases aligning to TRBD1. The germline gives CDR1 SGHDN, CDR2 FVKESK. J lost 2 bases, V lost 5 bases, and 8 bases had no gene match. The CDR3 consists of 17 residues. The CDR3 DNA reads TGTGCCAGCAGCTTCAGGGGGCTGGGGGCTGGGGCCAACGTCCTGACTTTC. Amino acid sequence: CASSFRGLGAGANVLTF.

Concerning this clone: Within the sample, other DNA sequences also encode this same CDR3. This sequence joins TRBV2 and TRBJ2-1; D tentatively fits TRBD1 or TRBD2 (6 bases each). Germline CDR1 is SNHLY and CDR2 is FYNNEI. This CDR3 has 16 amino acids. Trimming left V 0 bases short and J 0 bases short, with 9 bases between. CDR3 sequence reads: CASSEAGGSSYNEQFF. In DNA form, the CDR3 reads TGTGCCAGCAGTGAAGCGGGGGGCAGCTCCTACAATGAGCAGTTCTTC.